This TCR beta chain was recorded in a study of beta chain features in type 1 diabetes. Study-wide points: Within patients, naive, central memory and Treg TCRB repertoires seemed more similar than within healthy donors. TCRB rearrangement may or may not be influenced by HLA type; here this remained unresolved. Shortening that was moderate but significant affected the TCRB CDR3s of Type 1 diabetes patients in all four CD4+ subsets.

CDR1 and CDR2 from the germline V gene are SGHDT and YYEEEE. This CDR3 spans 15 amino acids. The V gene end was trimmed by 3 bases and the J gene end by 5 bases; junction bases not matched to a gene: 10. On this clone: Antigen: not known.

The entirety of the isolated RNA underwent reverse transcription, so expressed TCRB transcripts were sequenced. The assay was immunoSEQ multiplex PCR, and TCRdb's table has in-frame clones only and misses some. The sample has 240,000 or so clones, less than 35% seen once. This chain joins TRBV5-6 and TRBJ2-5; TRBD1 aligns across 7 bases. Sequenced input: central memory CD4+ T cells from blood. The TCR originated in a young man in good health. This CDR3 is CASSSTRGGWETQYF. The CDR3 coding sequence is TGTGCCAGCAGCTCAACCAGAGGGGGCTGGGAGACCCAGTACTTC.